This T cell receptor (beta chain) stems from a study of cytomegalovirus exposure and HLA in healthy donors. Study as a whole: Of the donors genotyped, several hundred in all, 65% to 90% fell in the Caucasian-associated ancestry cluster.

Primers included in the PCR were 60 Vbeta and 13 Jbeta primers. In the original workflow: Later analysis identified approximately 80 million unique TCR beta chains, 10 million to 12 million shared. The repertoire was sequenced with immunoSEQ multiplex PCR; TCRdb's copy has only in-frame clones and lacks some. V, J and clone size are taken as reported in that table, and D and trimming were inferred from the DNA itself. Of 75,000 to 100,000 clones in the sample, 73% were seen once. CDR1 MNHEY and CDR2 SMNVEV come from the germline V gene (reference sequence). V was clipped by 0 bases and J by 10 bases, with 16 bases between them. The CDR3 is 14 residues long. Whole-study findings and limits: Fewer N-insertions (relative to the roughly 630-donor mean) were reportedly seen in an Asian-associated ancestry cluster in a later analysis. Reports showed the classifier diagnosing cytomegalovirus status with high specificity and sensitivity.

Remarks on this clone: Its antigen is unknown.

This TCR derives from a man in his forties in good health and CMV-seronegative. This chain links TRBV27 with TRBJ2-7; tentative D call: TRBD1 (6 bases). Sequences were obtained from PBMCs. CDR3 coding DNA: TGTGCCAGCAGTTTATCTGCGGGTGGGGGCCTTCAGTACTTC. Encoded protein: CASSLSAGGGLQYF.